The clone carrying this T cell receptor (beta chain) has more than one count but fewer than ten. Repertoires were generated with immunoSEQ multiplex PCR, while TCRdb's copy carries only in-frame clones and drops some. This table has 180,000 or so clones, about 90% appearing once. The ends were cut back, 0 bases at V and 5 bases at J, with 7 bases in the middle. Germline values: CDR1 MNHNY, CDR2 SVGAGI (reference sequence). This CDR3 region has 13 residues. This sample was included in a study of blood T cell repertoires in COVID-19. Turning to the study itself: Acute and convalescent COVID-19 samples came from the United States, Italy and Spain. Sample material is recorded as cDNA or gDNA derived from T cells, B-cell-depleted T cells, or PBMCs.

The V and J genes are TRBV6-6 and TRBJ1-1, with D possibly matching TRBD1 (5 bases). The sequenced material came from peripheral blood. The clonotype was recovered from a man between 40 and 49 years old with active or convalescent COVID-19. The CDR3, as DNA: TGTGCCAGCAGTTACTCACAGGTGACTGAAGCTTTCTTT. Translated, it gives CASSYSQVTEAFF.